What follows are 27 T cell receptor beta chains derived from one specimen sequenced in a study of T-cell reconstitution after alpha-beta-depleted transplantation in children. The TCRbeta library incorporated unique molecular identifiers. TCRdb called the PCR reads again in MiXCR, with one record for every CDR3 protein. The sample contains 250,000 to 400,000 distinct CDR3 sequences, approximately 23% of which appear only once. The material sequenced was PBMCs, mostly from graft donor cells, taken 180 days after TCRalphabeta/CD19-depleted stem cell transplant. These receptor sequences come from a male patient aged 10 to 17 who had a stem cell transplant for acute lymphoblastic leukemia, so the T cells may come from the graft donor.

This clonotype was observed at least ten times. The chain uses TRBV4-1 and TRBJ2-2; 10 bases agree with TRBD2. The V gene's germline CDR1 is MGHRA and CDR2 YSYEKL. The V and J ends lost 0 bases and 5 bases, in that order; junction bases with no gene match: 3. The CDR3 is made up of 16 amino acids. The CDR3 region has the DNA TGCGCCAGCAGCCAAGATCTAGCGGGAGTGACCGGGGAGCTGTTTTTT. It is translated as CASSQDLAGVTGELFF.

The chain uses TRBV5-1 and TRBJ2-2; D could derive from TRBD1 or TRBD2 (5 bases each). The CDR3 loop spans 18 amino acids. With 4 bases removed from V and 2 bases from J, the gap between germline ends came to 21 bases. Germline loops: CDR1 SGHRS, CDR2 YFSETQ. The DNA of the CDR3 is TGCGCCAGCAGCCCCAATAGAGGGGTTATCTCAAACACCGGGGAGCTGTTTTTT. It yields the protein CASSPNRGVISNTGELFF.

This clonotype turned up a few times. The genes are TRBV7-2 and TRBJ2-3, with 8 bases fitting TRBD1. The trim removed 2 bases at V and 0 bases at J, leaving 16 bases unmatched. The CDR3 length is 20 residues. Germline lookup yields CDR1 SGHTA and CDR2 FQGNSA. This CDR3 reads CASSLPYGDLDRDSTDTQYF. CDR3 nucleotides: TGTGCCAGCAGCTTACCGTACGGGGACCTGGACAGGGATAGCACAGATACGCAGTATTTT.

This clonotype turned up a few times. CDR3 sequence: CASSHSGRSDTQYF. CDR3 nucleotide sequence: TGTGCCAGCAGCCACAGCGGGAGGTCCGATACGCAGTATTTT. The J gene is TRBJ2-3, the V gene TRBV21-1; the table names TRBD2, a call not compared with the DNA. TRBV21-1 is shown as a pseudogene. CDR3 length: 14 residues.

This clonotype appeared a few times. The J gene is TRBJ2-2, the V gene TRBV2; a possible D gene is TRBD2 (6 bases). The CDR3 sequence is 15 residues long. Germline-derived CDR1 and CDR2 are SNHLY and FYNNEI. V lost 5 bases to trimming and J lost 4 bases, with 14 bases between them. CDR3 sequence: CASSSGLLSTGELFF. CDR3 DNA: TGTGCCAGCAGTTCGGGACTGCTCAGCACCGGGGAGCTGTTTTTT.

This clonotype was detected a few times. DNA of the CDR3: TGTGCCAGCAGCTTAGATAGGATATACAATGAGCAGTTCTTC. Residues: CASSLDRIYNEQFF. The chain uses TRBV11-3 and TRBJ2-1; D remains ambiguous. Trimming cost V 0 bases and J 4 bases, with 7 bases left between them. The CDR3 is made up of 14 amino acids. From germline, CDR1 is SGHNT and CDR2 YENEEA. The complete variable domain, with remaining parts taken from reference TRBV11-3 and TRBJ2-1, reads EAGVVQSPRYKIIEKKQPVAFWCNPISGHNTLYWYLQNLGQGPELLIRYENEEAVDDSQLPKDRFSAERLKGVDSTLKIQPAELGDSAVYLCASSLDRIYNEQFFGPGTRLTVL.

This clonotype came up many times. This chain connects TRBV3-1 to TRBJ1-5; D ambiguous. The germline V gene encodes CDR1 LGHDT and CDR2 YNNKEL (reference sequence). The CDR3 is made up of 14 amino acids. With 3 bases removed from V and 9 bases from J, the gap between germline ends came to 15 bases. As DNA, the CDR3 is TGTGCCAGCAGCCATCGGACCGCACTAACGCCCCAGCATTTT. Translation: CASSHRTALTPQHF.

The chain joins TRBV24-1 to TRBJ1-4, with unresolved D. CDR1 and CDR2 (germline): KGHDR, SFDVKD. This CDR3 has 12 residues. V was pared by 1 base and J by 8 bases, with 4 bases between. The CDR3 is CATSDFFEKLFF. The CDR3 region has the DNA TGTGCCACCAGTGATTTTTTCGAAAAACTGTTTTTT.

The CDR3 region is CASSSDRGSTEAFF. CDR3 coding DNA: TGTGCCAGCAGCTCGGACAGGGGGAGTACTGAAGCTTTCTTT. The V gene is TRBV5-6, the J gene TRBJ1-1; 10 bases are shared with TRBD1. V shed 3 bases, J shed 5 bases, and the junction held 4 bases outside the gene matches. This CDR3 contains 14 residues. Per the germline V gene, CDR1 is SGHDT and CDR2 is YYEEEE.

The sample holds a few counts of this clonotype. V gene TRBV29-1 combines with J gene TRBJ2-3, with D possibly matching TRBD2 (5 bases). Trimming took off 3 bases at V and 6 bases at J, with 10 bases between the two ends. The CDR3 is 12 amino acids. Germline V gene sequence: CDR1 SQVTM, CDR2 ANQGSEA. This chain's CDR3 is CSVDEGSDTQYF. The CDR3 coding sequence is TGCAGCGTTGATGAGGGATCGGATACGCAGTATTTT.

V and J are TRBV3-1 and TRBJ1-5; no reliable D call. There are 17 residues in the CDR3. V was trimmed by 2 bases and J by 0 bases, leaving 14 bases between them. Per germline, CDR1 LGHDT and CDR2 YNNKEL (reference sequence). The CDR3 DNA is TGTGCCAGCAGCCAATTTCCGGCAGCTCATAGCAATCAGCCCCAGCATTTT. Its protein product is CASSQFPAAHSNQPQHF.

The CDR3: CAIRWTAEETQYF. CDR3 sequence (DNA): TGTGCCATCAGATGGACAGCTGAAGAGACCCAGTACTTC. The chain has TRBV10-3 and TRBJ2-5; D might be TRBD1 (6 bases). Germline lookup yields CDR1 ENHRY and CDR2 SYGVKD. Trimming stripped 6 bases from V and 3 bases from J, with 11 bases between. There are 13 residues in the CDR3.

The chain recombines TRBV10-2 with TRBJ2-3; 8 bases agree with TRBD2. From germline, CDR1 is WSHSY and CDR2 SAAADI. This CDR3 region has 13 residues. V shed 4 bases and J 6 bases; nucleotides not matched to a gene: 3. Here the CDR3 DNA reads TGCGCCAGCAGTGGCGGGGGGAGCGATACGCAGTATTTT. Protein sequence: CASSGGGSDTQYF.

This clonotype has a handful of counts. The V and J genes are TRBV5-1 and TRBJ2-1, with 12 positions matching TRBD2. The CDR3 is 17 residues long. Trimming took 0 bases from V and 4 from J; bases not matched to a gene: 5. From germline, CDR1 is SGHRS and CDR2 YFSETQ. CDR3 sequence (DNA): TGCGCCAGCAGCTTGGGACTAGCGGGAGTAGCTTACAATGAGCAGTTCTTC. It codes for CASSLGLAGVAYNEQFF.

This clonotype has just a few counts. This chain joins TRBV4-1 and TRBJ2-2; no clear D. V lost 5 bases to trimming and J lost 0 bases, with 10 bases between them. Germline V gene lookup returns CDR1 MGHRA and CDR2 YSYEKL. The CDR3 spans 15 residues. Here the CDR3 reads CASSRKRPNTGELFF. CDR3 sequence (DNA): TGCGCCAGCAGCAGGAAGCGCCCGAACACCGGGGAGCTGTTTTTT.

This clonotype was observed many times. The genes are TRBV12-3 or TRBV12-4 and TRBJ2-3; D assignment may be TRBD1 or TRBD2 (5 bases each). The CDR3 length is 18 residues. V gave up 6 bases and J gave up 2 bases, with 24 bases separating them. CDR3 DNA sequence: TGTGCCAGCAGGCCCAATGGTGGGGGTACCCCCCTCACAGATACGCAGTATTTT. Its protein is CASRPNGGGTPLTDTQYF.

The gene calls are TRBV7-8 and TRBJ2-5; D might be TRBD1 or TRBD2, each matching 5 bases. The CDR3 runs 16 residues. V lost 1 base to trimming and J lost 6 bases, with 18 bases between them. In germline, CDR1 is SGHVS, CDR2 FQNEAQ. The CDR3 DNA follows: TGTGCCAGCAGCTTAGTAGTGGGGGTTCTGTTCCAGACCCAGTACTTC. The encoded protein is CASSLVVGVLFQTQYF.

This clonotype was recorded a few times. The rearrangement uses TRBV10-3 and TRBJ2-3; D unclear. V was shortened by 6 bases and J by 2 bases, with 18 bases between the two germline ends. CDR1 is ENHRY and CDR2 is SYGVKD in the germline V gene. The CDR3 has 16 residues. The CDR3 is CAIRDSWGSITDTQYF. For the CDR3, the DNA is TGTGCCATCAGAGATTCGTGGGGATCGATCACAGATACGCAGTATTTT.

The V and J genes are TRBV24-1 and TRBJ2-1; 7 nucleotides match TRBD2. Germline CDR1 and CDR2: KGHDR and SFDVKD. The CDR3 consists of 15 residues. Unmatched junction bases numbered 9, after V lost 4 bases and J lost 7 bases. The CDR3, as DNA: TGTGCCACCAGTGACAAAGGGGTCGGGGGGAATGAGCAGTTCTTC. This codes for CATSDKGVGGNEQFF.

This clonotype was observed a few times. V gene TRBV21-1 combines with J gene TRBJ2-2. TRBV21-1 is a known pseudogene. The CDR3 is made up of 16 amino acids. CDR3 residues: CATPICRYGNTGELFF. Written as DNA, the CDR3 is TGTGCCACCCCGATATGTCGGTACGGAAACACCGGGGAGCTGTTTTTT.

The V and J genes are TRBV5-5 and TRBJ1-1; D might be TRBD1 (6 bases). Germline V gene data show CDR1 as SGHKS and CDR2 as YYEKEE (reference sequence). The CDR3 runs to 14 residues. The V end lost 3 bases, the J end lost 5 bases, and 14 bases lay between the germline ends. The CDR3 nucleotides read TGTGCCAGCAGCTCGACAGGAGGGAGGACTGAAGCTTTCTTT. Encoded protein: CASSSTGGRTEAFF.

This clonotype appeared a few times. The chain has TRBV4-1 and TRBJ2-7, with D perhaps matching TRBD2 (6 bases). V gave up 5 bases and J gave up 0 bases, with 17 bases separating them. Germline V gives CDR1 MGHRA, CDR2 YSYEKL. The CDR3 contains 16 residues. The CDR3 nucleotides are TGCGCCAGCAGCTCGGTGGGAGGTTATAGCTCCTACGAGCAGTACTTC. The encoded protein is CASSSVGGYSSYEQYF.

The genes are TRBV15 and TRBJ1-4; D gene unclear. The CDR3 loop spans 15 amino acids. With 3 bases removed from V and 5 bases from J, the gap between germline ends came to 13 bases. Germline V gives CDR1 LNHNV, CDR2 YYDKDF (reference sequence). The CDR3 loop reads CATSSSGRPNEKLFF. The CDR3 DNA reads as TGTGCCACCAGCAGCTCTGGCAGGCCCAATGAAAAACTGTTTTTT.

The chain couples TRBV7-8 to TRBJ2-3, with 7 bases aligning to TRBD1. The length of the CDR3 is 16 residues. CDR1 SGHVS and CDR2 FQNEAQ come from the germline V gene. The V and J ends lost 1 base and 5 bases, in that order; junction bases with no gene match: 9. The CDR3 DNA reads TGTGCCAGCAGCTTAGAACAGGGGTACATGGGAGATACGCAGTATTTT. Translation: CASSLEQGYMGDTQYF.

This clonotype was observed at least ten times. J is TRBJ2-2 and V is TRBV7-2; no clear D. CDR1 SGHTA and CDR2 FQGNSA come from the germline V gene. This CDR3 spans 14 amino acids. V lost 1 base to trimming and J lost 0 bases, with 3 bases between them. As DNA, the CDR3 is TGTGCCAGCAGCTTAGAAGCGAACACCGGGGAGCTGTTTTTT. Its translation: CASSLEANTGELFF.

This clonotype has at least ten counts. The chain couples TRBV12-3 or TRBV12-4 to TRBJ1-2, with D possibly matching TRBD1 (5 bases). CDR3 length: 15 residues. V was trimmed by 1 base and J by 4 bases, leaving 13 bases between them. As DNA, the CDR3 is TGTGCCAGCAGTTTAGGTTCCAGGGCGACCTATGGCTACACCTTC. Protein product: CASSLGSRATYGYTF.

The CDR3 here is CSVEAAGTGHSYEQYF. CDR3 bases: TGCAGCGTTGAAGCGGCAGGGACAGGGCATTCCTACGAGCAGTACTTC. This chain connects TRBV29-1 to TRBJ2-7; 9 bases are a match to TRBD1. In germline, CDR1 is SQVTM, CDR2 ANQGSEA. This CDR3 contains 16 residues. Trimming at V came to 1 base and at J to 1 base, leaving 8 bases not matched to a gene.